Following are 11 T cell receptor beta chains from one sample sequenced in a study of OX40 agonist ivuxolimab in advanced cancers. TCRdb keeps only in-frame clones here, not all; method: immunoSEQ multiplex PCR. The sample yields tens of thousands of clones, approximately 85% seen once. This specimen consisted of CD4+ or CD8+ T cells sorted from blood, obtained in a trial of the OX40 agonist ivuxolimab. The receptors come from an adult with an advanced solid tumor such as melanoma, head and neck, liver or kidney cancer.

This chain joins TRBV18 and TRBJ2-7; D uncertain. Germline assignment: CDR1 KGHSH and CDR2 LQKENI. With 0 bases removed from V and 2 bases from J, the gap between germline ends came to 8 bases. This CDR3 comprises 14 residues. CDR3 loop: CASSPPYSPYEQYF. Written as DNA, the CDR3 is TGTGCCAGCTCACCACCCTACAGTCCCTACGAGCAGTACTTC.

The CDR3 region is CASSLVGGQVTYEQYF. CDR3 coding DNA: TGTGCCAGCAGCTTAGTGGGGGGACAGGTAACCTACGAGCAGTACTTC. V gene TRBV7-9 combines with J gene TRBJ2-7, with TRBD1 matching 8 bases. J lost 2 bases, V lost 1 base, and 7 bases had no gene match. The CDR3 has 16 amino acids. Per germline, CDR1 SEHNR and CDR2 FQNEAQ (reference sequence).

V gene TRBV28 combines with J gene TRBJ2-7; D possibly uses TRBD1 or TRBD2 (5 bases each). Per germline, CDR1 MDHEN and CDR2 SYDVKM. Trimming cost V 1 base and J 3 bases, with 7 bases left between them. CDR3 length: 13 residues. Here the CDR3 reads CASSLLGDYEQYV. Written as DNA, the CDR3 is TGTGCCAGCAGTTTATTGGGGGACTACGAGCAGTACGTC.

The chain has TRBV6-5 and TRBJ2-5; D may correspond to TRBD1 or TRBD2 (5 bases each). V lost 4 bases and J lost 4, with 16 bases in between. The CDR3 covers 15 residues. Germline V lookup: CDR1 MNHEY, CDR2 SVGAGI. The CDR3: CASSLGPPDTETQYF. CDR3 DNA: TGTGCCAGCAGTTTGGGACCCCCCGACACAGAGACCCAGTACTTC.

This clone came up once. The chain joins TRBV27 to TRBJ2-1; D is ambiguous. V lost 8 bases to trimming and J lost 0 bases, with 8 bases between them. Germline V gene data show CDR1 as MNHEY and CDR2 as SMNVEV (reference sequence). This CDR3 is 13 amino acids long. The CDR3 DNA is TGTGCCAGCGGTATAAGCTCCTACAATGAGCAGTTCTTC. It codes for CASGISSYNEQFF.

The chain carries TRBV10-3 and TRBJ2-3, with a possible D match to TRBD2 (7 bases). This CDR3 spans 15 amino acids. CDR1 and CDR2 (germline): ENHRY, SYGVKD. Trimming removed 3 bases from V and 5 bases from J, with 15 bases in between. The CDR3 DNA reads TGTGCCATCAGTGATGGGGGGGCACTCGGAGATACGCAGTATTTT. This encodes CAISDGGALGDTQYF.

The CDR3 sequence: CASSPWDRGSDTQYF. The CDR3 nucleotides read TGTGCCAGCAGTCCCTGGGACAGAGGGTCAGATACGCAGTATTTT. The rearrangement uses TRBV28 and TRBJ2-3; 7 bases map to TRBD1. The germline V gene has CDR1 MDHEN and CDR2 SYDVKM. This CDR3 is 15 amino acids long. Unmatched junction bases numbered 9, after V lost 5 bases and J lost 4 bases.

V gene TRBV7-8 combines with J gene TRBJ2-6; D ambiguous. Trimming left V 2 bases short and J 0 bases short, with 5 bases between. The CDR3 has 15 residues. CDR1 and CDR2 from the germline V gene are SGHVS and FQNEAQ. CDR3 loop: CASSLYGSGANVLTF. CDR3 nucleotides: TGTGCCAGCAGCTTATATGGCTCTGGGGCCAACGTCCTGACTTTC.

The genes are TRBV5-1 and TRBJ2-1; 7 nucleotides agree with TRBD1. The CDR3 spans 15 residues. V lost 3 bases, J lost 2 bases, and 5 bases stayed unmatched. Germline values: CDR1 SGHRS, CDR2 YFSETQ. Here the CDR3 DNA reads TGCGCCAGCAGCTCCCACAGGGGAGCCTACAATGAGCAGTTCTTC. Encoded protein: CASSSHRGAYNEQFF.

This sequence joins TRBV5-6 and TRBJ1-1, with D uncertain. This CDR3 has 13 amino acids. Germline V CDR1 and CDR2: SGHDT, YYEEEE. V was cut by 0 bases and J by 9 bases, with 12 bases left in between. The DNA for the CDR3 is TGTGCCAGCAGCTTGGGGGTTCCGATACAAGCTTTCTTT. This sequence encodes CASSLGVPIQAFF.

The rearrangement links TRBV12-5 to TRBJ2-1; a possible D gene is TRBD1 (5 bases). The CDR3 totals 13 residues. CDR1 and CDR2 from the germline V gene are LGHNT and FRNRAP. V was trimmed by 3 bases and J by 10 bases, leaving 13 bases between them. In DNA form, the CDR3 reads TGTGCTAGTGGTTTCAACCAGGGCAGGGAGCAGTTCTTC. This gives the protein CASGFNQGREQFF.